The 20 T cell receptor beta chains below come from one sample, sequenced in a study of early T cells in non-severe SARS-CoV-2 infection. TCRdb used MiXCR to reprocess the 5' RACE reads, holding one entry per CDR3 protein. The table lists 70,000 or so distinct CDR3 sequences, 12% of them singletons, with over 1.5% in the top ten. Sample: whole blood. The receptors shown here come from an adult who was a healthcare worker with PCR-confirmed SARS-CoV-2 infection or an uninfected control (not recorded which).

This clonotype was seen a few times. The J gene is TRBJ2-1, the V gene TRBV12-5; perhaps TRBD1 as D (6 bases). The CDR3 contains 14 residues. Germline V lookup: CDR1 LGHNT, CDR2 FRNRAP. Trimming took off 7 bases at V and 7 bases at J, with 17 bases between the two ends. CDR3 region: CASALPERGNEQFF. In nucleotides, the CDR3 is TGTGCTAGTGCTCTTCCTGAGAGGGGGAATGAGCAGTTCTTC. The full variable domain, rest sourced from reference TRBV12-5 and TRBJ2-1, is DARVTQTPRHKVTEMGQEVTMRCQPILGHNTVFWYRQTMMQGLELLAYFRNRAPLDDSGMPKDRFSAEMPDATLATLKIQPSEPRDSAVYFCASALPERGNEQFFGPGTRLTVL.

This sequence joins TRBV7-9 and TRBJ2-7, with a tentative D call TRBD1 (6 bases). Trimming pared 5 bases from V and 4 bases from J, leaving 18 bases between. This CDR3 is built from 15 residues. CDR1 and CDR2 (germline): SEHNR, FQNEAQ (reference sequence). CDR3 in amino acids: CASSPIHRVGYEQYF. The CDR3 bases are TGTGCCAGCAGCCCGATCCACAGGGTTGGGTACGAGCAGTACTTC.

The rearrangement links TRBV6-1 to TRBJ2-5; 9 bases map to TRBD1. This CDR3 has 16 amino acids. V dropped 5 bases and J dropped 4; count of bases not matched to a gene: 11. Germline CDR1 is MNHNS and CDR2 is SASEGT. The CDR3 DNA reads TGTGCCAGCAGTCAACAGGGGGCGAGATTCGGAGAGACCCAGTACTTC. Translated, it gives CASSQQGARFGETQYF.

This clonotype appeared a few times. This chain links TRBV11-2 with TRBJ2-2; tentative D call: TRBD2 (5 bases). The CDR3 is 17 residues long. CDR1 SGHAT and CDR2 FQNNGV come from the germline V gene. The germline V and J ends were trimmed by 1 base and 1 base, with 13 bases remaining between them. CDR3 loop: CASSLGRLSGNTGELFF. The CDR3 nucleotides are TGTGCCAGCAGCTTAGGACGATTGAGCGGGAACACCGGGGAGCTGTTTTTT.

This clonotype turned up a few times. CDR3 sequence (DNA): TGCAGTGCTAGACCCATTCGGGGGGGCTACAATGAGCAGTTCTTC. Translation: CSARPIRGGYNEQFF. J is TRBJ2-1 and V is TRBV20-1; 8 positions agree with TRBD2. Per the germline V gene, CDR1 is DFQATT and CDR2 is SNEGSKA (reference sequence). J was trimmed by 3 bases and V by 2 bases; bases with no gene match: 6. This CDR3 has 15 residues.

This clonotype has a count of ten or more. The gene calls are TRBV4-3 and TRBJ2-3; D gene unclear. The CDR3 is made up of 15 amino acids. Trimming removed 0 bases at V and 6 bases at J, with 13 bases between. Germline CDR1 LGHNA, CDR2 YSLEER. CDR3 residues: CASSQDANGADTQYF. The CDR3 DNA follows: TGCGCCAGCAGCCAAGATGCGAATGGTGCGGATACGCAGTATTTT.

The CDR3 protein is CASSPLRQFSYEQYF. In nucleotides, the CDR3 is TGTGCCAGCAGCCCGTTGAGGCAGTTCTCCTACGAGCAGTACTTC. The V call is TRBV11-2, the J call TRBJ2-7; the D is unclear. The CDR3 loop spans 15 amino acids. Trimming cost V 5 bases and J 0 bases, with 14 bases left between them. Germline V gene lookup returns CDR1 SGHAT and CDR2 FQNNGV.

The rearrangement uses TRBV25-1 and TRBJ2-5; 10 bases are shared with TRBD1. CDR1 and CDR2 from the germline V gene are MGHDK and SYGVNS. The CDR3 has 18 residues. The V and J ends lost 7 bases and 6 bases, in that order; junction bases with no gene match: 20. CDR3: CASTPWGTGTGDRQTQYF. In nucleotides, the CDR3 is TGTGCCAGCACTCCCTGGGGAACCGGGACAGGGGATAGACAGACCCAGTACTTC.

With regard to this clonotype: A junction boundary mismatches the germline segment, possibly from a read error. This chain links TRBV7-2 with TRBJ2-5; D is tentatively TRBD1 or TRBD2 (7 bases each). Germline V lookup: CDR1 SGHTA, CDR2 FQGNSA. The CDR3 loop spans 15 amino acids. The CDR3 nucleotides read TGTGCCAGCAGCCCCAGGGGGGAGCGGGGCCCTCTGGTATCATTC. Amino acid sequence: CASSPRGERGPLVSF.

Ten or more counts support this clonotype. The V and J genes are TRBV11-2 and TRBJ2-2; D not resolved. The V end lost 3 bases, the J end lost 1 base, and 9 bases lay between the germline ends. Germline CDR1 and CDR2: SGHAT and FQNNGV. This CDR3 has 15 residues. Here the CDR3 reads CASSFNIGNTGELFF. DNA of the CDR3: TGTGCCAGCAGCTTTAATATCGGGAACACCGGGGAGCTGTTTTTT.

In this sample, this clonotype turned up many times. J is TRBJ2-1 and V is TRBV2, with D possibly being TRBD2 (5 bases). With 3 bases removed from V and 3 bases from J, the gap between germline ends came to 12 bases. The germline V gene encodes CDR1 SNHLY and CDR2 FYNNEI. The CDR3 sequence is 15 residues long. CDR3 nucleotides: TGTGCCAGCAGTGACCGGGGAAACTTCTACAATGAGCAGTTCTTC. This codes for CASSDRGNFYNEQFF.

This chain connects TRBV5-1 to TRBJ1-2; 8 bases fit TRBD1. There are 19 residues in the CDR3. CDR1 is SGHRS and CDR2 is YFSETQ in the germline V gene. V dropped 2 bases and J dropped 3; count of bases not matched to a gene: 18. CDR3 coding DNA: TGCGCCAGCAGCTTTGTTGGGACCAGGGGGCCTCATTTCGACTATGGCTACACCTTC. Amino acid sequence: CASSFVGTRGPHFDYGYTF.

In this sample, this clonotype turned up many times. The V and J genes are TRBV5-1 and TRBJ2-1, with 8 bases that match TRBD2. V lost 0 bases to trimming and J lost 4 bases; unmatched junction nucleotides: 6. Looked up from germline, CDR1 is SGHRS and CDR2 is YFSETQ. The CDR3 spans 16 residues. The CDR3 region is CASSLESGRFYNEQFF. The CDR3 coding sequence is TGCGCCAGCAGCTTGGAGAGCGGGAGATTTTACAATGAGCAGTTCTTC.

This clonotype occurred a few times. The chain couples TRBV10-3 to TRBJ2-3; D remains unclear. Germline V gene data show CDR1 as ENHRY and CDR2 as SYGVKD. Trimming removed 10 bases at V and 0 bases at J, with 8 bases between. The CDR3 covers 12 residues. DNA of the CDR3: TGTGCCACCAAGGGTAGCACAGATACGCAGTATTTT. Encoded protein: CATKGSTDTQYF.

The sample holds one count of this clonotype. The DNA of the CDR3 is TGTGCCAGCAGCCGCGGACAGGGGAATTCACCCCTCCACTTT. Translated: CASSRGQGNSPLHF. The chain links TRBV6-6 to TRBJ1-6; 9 nucleotides match TRBD1. The CDR3 is made up of 14 amino acids. In germline, CDR1 is MNHNY, CDR2 SVGAGI (reference sequence). The V and J ends lost 6 bases and 7 bases, in that order; junction bases with no gene match: 4.

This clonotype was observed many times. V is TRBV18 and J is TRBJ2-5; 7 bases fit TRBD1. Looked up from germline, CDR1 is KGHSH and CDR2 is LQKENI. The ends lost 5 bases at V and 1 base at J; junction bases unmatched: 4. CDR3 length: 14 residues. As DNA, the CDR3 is TGTGCCAGCTCATCGAGACAGGGCCAAGAGACCCAGTACTTC. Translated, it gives CASSSRQGQETQYF.

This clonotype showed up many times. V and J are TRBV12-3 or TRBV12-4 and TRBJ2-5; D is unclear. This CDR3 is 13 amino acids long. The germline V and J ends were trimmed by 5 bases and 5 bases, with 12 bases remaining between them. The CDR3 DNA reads TGTGCCAGCAGTACCACCCAAACGGAGACCCAGTACTTC. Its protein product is CASSTTQTETQYF.

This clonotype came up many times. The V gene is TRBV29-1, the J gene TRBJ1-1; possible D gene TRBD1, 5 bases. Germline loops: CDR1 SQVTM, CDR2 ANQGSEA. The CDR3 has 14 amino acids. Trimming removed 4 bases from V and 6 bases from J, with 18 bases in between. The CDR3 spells CSVVAGGTRSEAFF. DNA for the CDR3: TGCAGCGTTGTGGCGGGCGGGACGCGGTCTGAAGCTTTCTTT. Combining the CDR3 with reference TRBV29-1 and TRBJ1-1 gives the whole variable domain SAVISQKPSRDICQRGTSLTIQCQVDSQVTMMFWYRQQPGQSLTLIATANQGSEATYESGFVIDKFPISRPNLTFSTLTVSNMSPEDSSIYLCSVVAGGTRSEAFFGQGTRLTVV.

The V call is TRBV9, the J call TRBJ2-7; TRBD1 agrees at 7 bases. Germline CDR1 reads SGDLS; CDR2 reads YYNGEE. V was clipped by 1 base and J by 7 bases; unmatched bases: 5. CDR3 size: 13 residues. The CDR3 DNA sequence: TGTGCCAGCAGCGTAAATCCGGACAGGGAGCAGTACTTC. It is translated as CASSVNPDREQYF.

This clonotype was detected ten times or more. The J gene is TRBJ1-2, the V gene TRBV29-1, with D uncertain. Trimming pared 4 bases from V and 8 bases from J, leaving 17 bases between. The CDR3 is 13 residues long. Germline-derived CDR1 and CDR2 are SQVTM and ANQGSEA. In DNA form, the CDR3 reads TGCAGCGTTGGGACTGGACGGGAGAGGGGCTACACCTTC. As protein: CSVGTGRERGYTF.